Detailed here is one TCR beta chain. This sample is drawn from a study of blood T cell repertoires in COVID-19. Study-level background: Some COVID-19 samples were acute and others convalescent; all came from the United States, Italy and Spain.

V was shortened by 4 bases and J by 5 bases, with 11 bases between the two germline ends. The CDR3 spans 13 residues. Per germline, CDR1 WNHNN and CDR2 SYGVQD (reference sequence). Authors' processing steps: Amplification of reference gene primers was used by the study to estimate nucleated cell counts. Sequencing used immunoSEQ multiplex PCR; TCRdb keeps in-frame clones, though not all of them. The V and J calls and clone size come from that table; D and trimming were worked out from the DNA. The sample contains 150,000 to 170,000 clones, roughly four fifths of which appear only once. The receptor was derived from a woman aged 55-69 years with COVID-19, enrolled during active disease. Sequenced: peripheral blood. This rearrangement joins TRBV10-1 to TRBJ1-1, with D maybe TRBD1 (5 bases). The chain's CDR3 is CASSGLEGTEAFF. DNA of the CDR3: TGCGCCAGCAGTGGCTTGGAGGGGACTGAAGCTTTCTTT.